This T cell receptor beta chain emerged from a study of long-term antiretroviral therapy in people with HIV (dated by TCRdb to about 2022). Study-wide context: Collection of the earliest samples took place about a decade ahead of the 2015 WHO recommendation for immediate ART, at a time when ART was typically delayed until CD4 counts fell. Whether ART initiation and durable HIV suppression were associated with changes in peripheral blood TRB repertoire composition and diversity was tested in a retrospective serial study. A total of roughly 200 cryopreserved PBMC samples were contributed to the cohort by 30 adults with confirmed HIV infection, with samples collected serially over a mean of approximately six years (range 1-12). Of the roughly 27 participants with HIV, fewer than twelve were female. No cross-contamination during QIAcube processing was shown when test extractions of a monoclonal T-cell line were performed alongside about 33 polyclonal samples.

For this clone: It has no known antigen specificity. The input lacks base qualities; no much larger clone sits a single base away.

Inclusion was restricted to participants for whom at least one PBMC sample before ART initiation and at least two post-ART samples were available. Treatment was received in the United States of America by all participants with HIV. Before DNA extraction, cryopreserved samples of about 0.9-11 million PBMC were thawed and washed. At the time of the earliest PBMC sample for each participant with HIV, ages ranged from about 23 to 60 years. Per participant, PBMC samples came from 1-4 timepoints prior to ART initiation and 2-8 timepoints following ART initiation, for a median of 7 samples. For every participant, serial HIV viral load, CD4+ T-cell count, ART history and demographic data were obtained. Genomic DNA was extracted from unsorted PBMC with a Qiagen kit on a QIAcube, processed in batches of 12 samples. Beyond this particular receptor, the publication reports: The repertoire was dominated across all time points by expanded TRB clones identified before ART initiation, although this dominance was seen to fluctuate and to decrease in many PLHIV after ART. Since PBMC availability was limited, sequencing covered only the TCR beta chain, with no alpha chain pairing. Inferences about post-ART repertoire changes were limited because no data were available on ART adherence, viral resistance or therapy changes. A significant increase in TRB diversity was found to be associated with ART initiation, although TRB diversity was observed to remain significantly below that of transplant donor controls even after long-term ART. The samples span the years 2004 to 2017, and the ART regimens used may be less effective than current regimens. CDR3 length ranges in HIV repertoires were narrower than in controls, and network structure suggested an antigen-experienced repertoire with only a slight naive shift after ART. Because pre-ART samples had limited cell numbers, profiling was done on unsorted PBMC rather than on sorted CD4+ and CD8+ T cells.

V was cut back by 5 bases and J by 3 bases, leaving a gap of 8 bases between them. CDR1 and CDR2, looked up from the germline V gene, are MNHEY and SVGAGI. The CDR3 measures 12 amino acids from cysteine to phenylalanine. Only CDR3 DNA is held: 36 bases, read in frame from base 1. The immunoSEQ hsTCRB v3.0 assay was used at survey level resolution to sequence the TRB variable region. The target sequencing depth for TRB was roughly 40,000-50,000 T-cell genomes per sample. An Illumina MiSeq with a v3 150-cycle kit was used to sequence the pooled TRB libraries. In the authors' own workflow: Analysis of repertoires was carried out in R inside a reproducible Nextflow workflow spanning QC, data transformation and analysis. LymphoSeq2, an R package for AIRR-Seq data exploration, was used to implement custom analyses. Several samples that produced fewer than 5000 total TRB sequences were removed, so under 200 HIV repertoires were analyzed. Among the approximately 180 HIV repertoires that were kept, under 60 were collected before ART initiation and 120 to 140 were collected after ART initiation. Repertoires were downsampled to 5000 TRB nucleotide sequences, with summary statistics averaged over 100 downsampling iterations. Only TRB sequences with CDR3 regions of at least seven amino acids were retained for analysis. Two measures captured diversity: a Shannon entropy-derived clonality score and the Gini coefficient. In the repertoire networks, any two of the top 5000 CDR3 amino acid sequences were connected whenever the two sequences differed by an edit distance of one. GLIPH2 predicted antigen specificity groups and MHC restriction for TRB CDR3 amino acid sequences. Known CMV, EBV, HIV or tissue antigen associations were flagged by matching CDR3 amino acid sequences against VDJdb and McPAS-TCR. Pre-ART, post-ART and control groups were compared with Wilcoxon signed-rank tests and Holm-Bonferroni correction. TCRdb carries this immuneACCESS record with in-frame sequences only. Its versions omit some clonotypes, under half of them owing to an unresolved V gene in the studies checked, with the rest unexplained. V and J calls and clone size are those listed in that table; D and trimming were worked out from the DNA. The sample table lists 23,000 or so clones, 80% to 85% of them with a count of one. The ten most abundant clones make up roughly 16% of the sample.

The material was unsorted PBMCs, obtained around 4.5 years after starting antiretroviral therapy. The source of this sequence is a man younger than 40 with HIV. Rearrangement joined TRBV6-5 to TRBJ2-7; the D segment might be TRBD1 or TRBD2, since each matches 5 bases. In nucleotides, the sequence is TGTGCCAGCAGTGGGGACGGCTACGAGCAGTACTTC. This codes for CASSGDGYEQYF.